This TCR beta chain was sequenced in a study of CD8+ T cells in alopecia areata (dated by TCRdb to 2016 to 2019). Study-wide context: Treated patients were enrolled in an open-label pilot trial of oral tofacitinib at 5 to 10 mg twice daily for moderate-to-severe alopecia areata. Tofacitinib was administered for 6 to 18 months, and 6 months of follow-up off drug were then conducted to assess delayed response and recurrence. In treated patients, disease severity was measured using the SALT score, which gives the percentage of scalp surface area affected. To study T cell clonal expansion in alopecia areata, the researchers applied high-throughput TCRbeta sequencing to both the C3H/HeJ mouse model and human patients. In humans, TCRbeta sequencing was performed on scalp tissue and on sorted CD4+ and CD8+ peripheral blood T cells from healthy controls and from patients with patchy or totalis/universalis alopecia areata. Biopsies were taken from tofacitinib-treated patients at baseline and again at 4 and 24 weeks into treatment, and several of those patients also had a later scalp biopsy. Scalp clonality was compared across normal scalp (n=4), patchy alopecia areata scalp (n=8), and alopecia totalis/universalis scalp (n=8). RNA was obtained with the PAXgene miRNA kit for fixed scalp, the miRNeasy kit for PBMCs, and the RNeasy kit for mouse skin. immunoSEQ multiplex PCR using 35 Vbeta forward primers and 13 Jbeta reverse primers was used to amplify TCRbeta CDR3 regions.

The time point label on this specimen signifies: around 22 weeks on oral tofacitinib. This specimen's treatment or condition label, per the study, means: oral pan-JAK inhibitor, 5-10 mg twice daily. From alopecia areata patients, peripheral blood was collected along with lesional scalp punch biopsies. PBMCs were separated by density centrifugation and stained for CD3, CD4 and CD8, after which CD4+ and CD8+ T cells were sorted on a FACSAria. The method behind the library was the immunoSEQ multiplex PCR assay. For TCR sequencing, RNA was extracted from every sample and reverse transcribed into cDNA to serve as template. SuperScript III was used for first-strand cDNA synthesis, primed with a 2:1 mix of oligo-dT and random hexamers. A synthetic immune receptor repertoire was used to assess amplification bias, and residual bias was removed computationally. The source study handled its data this way. After raw reads were preprocessed to remove errors, the CDR3 was defined following IMGT conventions as running from the conserved cysteine to phenylalanine. Clonality was computed as 1 minus the Shannon entropy, with the entropy normalized by log2 of the number of productive unique TCRs. CD4 or CD8 identity of scalp clones was inferred by cross-referencing scalp TCRbeta sequences with sorted blood CD4 and CD8 repertoires. TCRdb mirrors the immuneACCESS table, restricted to in-frame sequences. Some clones are absent from its copies; in checked studies, under half trace to an unresolved V gene, and the reason for the others is unknown. V and J calls and clone size follow that table, whereas D and trimming were derived from the DNA. The sample has over 80,000 clones on record, around 40% of them singletons. Jointly, the top ten make up around 19% of the sample.

The CDR3 contains 15 residues, cysteine and phenylalanine counted. The DNA shown is the 45-base CDR3, in frame from base 1. Trimming removed 4 bases from V and 1 base from J, leaving 14 bases between the germline ends. CDR1 MNHNY and CDR2 SVGAGI were looked up in the germline V gene (reference sequence). A single count supports this clone. No antigen is known for it. It has no much larger one-base neighbor in the sample; base qualities were not kept. On the study overall, not on this receptor specifically: Resident alphabeta T cells in normal human skin are also sequenced, complicating scalp TCR repertoire analysis, unlike mouse skin dominated by gammadelta T cells. Scalp clonality and the number of expanded CD8+ clones among the top 100 scalp clones were significantly decreased by tofacitinib. The treated cohort was small, with a single nonresponder, so links between baseline CD8+ expansion and response need larger studies. During tofacitinib treatment, many expanded lesional clones stuck around in both scalp and blood, and this persistence may partly explain why relapse happens after treatment is stopped. Shared TCR sequences between patients were less evident than in mice, which may be partly attributable to HLA diversity in the patient population. Higher clonality and more expanded CD8+ clones were observed in lesional scalp than in normal scalp, particularly in alopecia totalis/universalis, a finding suggestive of antigenic drive.

The material sequenced was CD8+ T cells sorted from blood, taken at week 24, from a patient treated with tofacitinib. This receptor was obtained from a human donor with alopecia areata. The rearranged chain carries TRBV6-6 and TRBJ2-7, and possibly TRBD1, on 6 matching bases. CDR3 protein: CASSSETGISYEQYF. The DNA reads TGTGCCAGCAGTTCCGAGACAGGCATTTCCTACGAGCAGTACTTC.